This TCR beta chain was recovered during a study of control samples from healthy donors and cancer patients. V lost 4 bases and J lost 6; bases outside the gene matches: 9. Germline V gene lookup returns CDR1 LNHDA and CDR2 SQIVND (reference sequence). The CDR3 is made up of 15 amino acids. Some clones are missing from TCRdb's copy, which holds only in-frame ones; the method was immunoSEQ multiplex PCR. Here the sample spans approximately 130,000 clones, about 87% being singletons. The sample comprised blood. V gene TRBV19 combines with J gene TRBJ1-2; 9 bases align to TRBD1. This clonotype was obtained from a man in his thirties or forties in good health. The DNA for the CDR3 is TGTGCCAGTAGTACCCCGGGACAGGGCCGGGATGGCTACACCTTC. Its protein is CASSTPGQGRDGYTF.